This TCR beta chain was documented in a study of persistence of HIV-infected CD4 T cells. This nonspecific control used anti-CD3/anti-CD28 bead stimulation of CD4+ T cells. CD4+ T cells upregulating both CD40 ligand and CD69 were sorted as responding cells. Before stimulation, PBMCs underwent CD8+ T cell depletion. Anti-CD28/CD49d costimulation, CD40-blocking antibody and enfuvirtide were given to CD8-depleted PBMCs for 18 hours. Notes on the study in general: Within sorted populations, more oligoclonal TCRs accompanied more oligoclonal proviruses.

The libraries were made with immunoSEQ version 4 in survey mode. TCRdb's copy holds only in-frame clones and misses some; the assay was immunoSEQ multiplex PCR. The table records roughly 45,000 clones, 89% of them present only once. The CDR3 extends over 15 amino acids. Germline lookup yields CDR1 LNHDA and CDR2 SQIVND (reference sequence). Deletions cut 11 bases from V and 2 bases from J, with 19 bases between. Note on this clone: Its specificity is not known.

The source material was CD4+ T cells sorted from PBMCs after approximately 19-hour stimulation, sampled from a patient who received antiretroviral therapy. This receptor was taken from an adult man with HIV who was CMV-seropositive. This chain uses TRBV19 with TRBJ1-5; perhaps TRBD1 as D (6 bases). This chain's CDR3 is CAPGEGVFCNQPQHF. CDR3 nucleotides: TGTGCCCCAGGGGAGGGAGTTTTTTGCAATCAGCCCCAGCATTTT.